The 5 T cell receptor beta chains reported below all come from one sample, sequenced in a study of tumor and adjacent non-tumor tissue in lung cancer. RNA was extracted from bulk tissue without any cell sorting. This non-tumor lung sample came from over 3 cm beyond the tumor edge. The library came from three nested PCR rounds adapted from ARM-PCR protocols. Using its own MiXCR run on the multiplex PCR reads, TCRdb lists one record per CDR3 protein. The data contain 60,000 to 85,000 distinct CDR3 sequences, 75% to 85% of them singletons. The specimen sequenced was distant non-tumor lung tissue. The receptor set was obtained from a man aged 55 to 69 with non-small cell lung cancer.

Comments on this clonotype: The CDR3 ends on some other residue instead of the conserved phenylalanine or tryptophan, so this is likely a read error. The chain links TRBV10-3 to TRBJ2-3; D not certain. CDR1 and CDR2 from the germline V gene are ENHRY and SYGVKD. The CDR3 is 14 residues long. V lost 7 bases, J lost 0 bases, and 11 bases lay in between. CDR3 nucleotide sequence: TGTGCCATCAAGGCATACTACAGCACAGATACGCAGTATCTT. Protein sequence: CAIKAYYSTDTQYL.

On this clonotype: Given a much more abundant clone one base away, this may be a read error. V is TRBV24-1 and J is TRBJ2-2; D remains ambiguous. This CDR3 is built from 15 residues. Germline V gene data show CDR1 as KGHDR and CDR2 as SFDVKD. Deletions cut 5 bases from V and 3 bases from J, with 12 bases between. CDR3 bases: TGTGCCACCAGTGTTATTGGGGTCGACACCGGGGAGCTGTTTTTT. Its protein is CATSVIGVDTGELFF.

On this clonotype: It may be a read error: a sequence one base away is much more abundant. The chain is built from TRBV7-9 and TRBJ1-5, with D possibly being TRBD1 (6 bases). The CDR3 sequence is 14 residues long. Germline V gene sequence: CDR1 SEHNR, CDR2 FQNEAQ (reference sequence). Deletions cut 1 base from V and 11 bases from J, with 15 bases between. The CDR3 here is CASSLGTGYQSQHF. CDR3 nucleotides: TGTGCCAGCAGCTTAGGTACAGGGTACCAGTCCCAGCATTTT.

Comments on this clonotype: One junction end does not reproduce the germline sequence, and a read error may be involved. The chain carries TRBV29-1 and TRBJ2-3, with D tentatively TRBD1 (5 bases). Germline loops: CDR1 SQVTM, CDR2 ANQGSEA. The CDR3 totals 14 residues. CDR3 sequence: CSVEEVWGEDMQYF. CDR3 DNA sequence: TGCAGCGTTGAAGAAGTGTGGGGCGAGGATATGCAGTATTTT.

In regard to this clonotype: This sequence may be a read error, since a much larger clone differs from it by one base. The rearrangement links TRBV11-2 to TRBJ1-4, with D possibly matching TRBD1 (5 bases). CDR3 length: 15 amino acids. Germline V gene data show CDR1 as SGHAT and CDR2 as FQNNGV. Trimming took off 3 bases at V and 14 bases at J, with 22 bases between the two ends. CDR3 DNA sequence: TGTGCCAGCAGCTTCTCCCTTGGGGGAACCGCAAATCTGTTTTTT. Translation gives CASSFSLGGTANLFF. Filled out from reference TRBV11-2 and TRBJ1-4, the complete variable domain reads EAGVAQSPRYKIIEKRQSVAFWCNPISGHATLYWYQQILGQGPKLLIQFQNNGVVDDSQLPKDRFSAERLKGVDSTLKIQPAKLEDSAVYLCASSFSLGGTANLFFGSGTQLSVL.